Sequencing of this T cell receptor beta chain was carried out in a study of graft-versus-host responses after intestinal transplantation. Study-wide context: Recipients had multivisceral, liver-intestinal, or isolated intestinal transplants. Notes on the study in general: Elevated graft-versus-host to host-versus-graft clonal ratios in allografts were recorded for patients with graft-donor T cell macrochimerism. Early post-transplant HvG declines showed an association with peak circulating GvH clone levels.

The J segment lost 5 bases and the V segment lost 5 bases, leaving 8 bases of the junction unmatched. CDR1 and CDR2 (germline): LNHDA, SQIVND (reference sequence). CDR3 length: 15 residues. Assay: immunoSEQ multiplex PCR; the TCRdb copy retains only in-frame clones and omits some. The sample has around 7,000 clones, around 65% seen once; the top ten hold 4.5% to 6%. Details on this clone: The antigen remains unidentified.

Grafts had their tissue processed, releasing intraepithelial and lamina propria lymphocytes. Sequencing was performed on ileum tissue, taken roughly 50 days after transplant. The chain has TRBV19 and TRBJ1-5; 8 bases are shared with TRBD1. This clonotype was sampled from a human patient who received an intestinal transplant, so some T cells may come from the graft donor. CDR3 nucleotides: TGTGCCAGTAGTCCGGGGACAGGACCTTATCAGCCCCAGCATTTT. Translated, it gives CASSPGTGPYQPQHF. The entire variable domain, with the rest obtained from reference TRBV19 and TRBJ1-5, is as follows: DGGITQSPKYLFRKEGQNVTLSCEQNLNHDAMYWYRQDPGQGLRLIYYSQIVNDFQKGDIAEGYSVSREKKESFPLTVTSAQKNPTAFYLCASSPGTGPYQPQHFGDGTRLSIL.